This entry is about one T cell receptor (beta chain). The protocol was immunoSEQ multiplex PCR, while the TCRdb copy is restricted to in-frame clones and leaves out a portion. Counted here are about 260,000 clones, around nine tenths occurring once; the ten biggest clones make up 10%. After removal of 4 bases from V and 4 bases from J, the junction contained 5 bases not matched to a gene. CDR1 and CDR2 (germline): LNHDA, SQIVND (reference sequence). The CDR3 spans 14 residues. The sample is drawn from a study of blood T cell repertoires in COVID-19. Whole-study context: COVID-19 samples from acute and convalescent phases originated in the United States, Italy and Spain.

Seattle patients were enrolled while actively infected and followed longitudinally. Sequenced: peripheral blood. The origin of this receptor is a woman aged 65 to 85 with COVID-19, enrolled during active disease. The rearrangement uses TRBV19 and TRBJ1-2, with 8 nucleotides matching TRBD1. The CDR3: CASSTWDRSYGYTF. DNA of the CDR3: TGTGCCAGTAGTACGTGGGACAGGAGCTATGGCTACACCTTC.